This entry describes one T cell receptor beta chain. There are 15 residues in the CDR3. CDR1 and CDR2 from the germline V gene are SGHTA and FQGNSA. Trimming at V came to 4 bases and at J to 4 bases, leaving 7 bases not matched to a gene. Seattle's cohort entered during active infection and was followed longitudinally. The sample originates from a study of blood T cell repertoires in COVID-19. Across the study: Acute-phase and convalescent COVID-19 samples originated in the United States, Italy and Spain. In each case, the material was cDNA or gDNA derived from T cells, B-cell-depleted T cells, or PBMCs.

Per the original data handling: Estimated nucleated cell counts came from reference gene primer amplification. The method was immunoSEQ multiplex PCR; TCRdb's version includes in-frame clones alone and lacks a portion of them. The D gene and trimming were derived from the DNA, and the V and J assignments and clone size from that table. The profile shows 190,000 or so clones, roughly three quarters of them singletons. The clonotype was recovered from a woman older than 75 with COVID-19, enrolled during active disease. The sequencing sample was made of peripheral blood. This sequence joins TRBV7-2 and TRBJ2-7; 10 bases align to TRBD2. The CDR3 DNA reads TGTGCCAGCAGCTCCGGACTAGCGGAGGGATACGAGCAGTACTTC. Protein: CASSSGLAEGYEQYF.